The 17 T cell receptor beta chains in this list originate from one sample, sequenced in a study of cytomegalovirus exposure and HLA in healthy donors. The primer mix had 60 Vbeta and 13 Jbeta primers. Produced via immunoSEQ multiplex PCR; TCRdb's table is partial and in-frame only. The data hold some 190,000 clones, with almost 80% observed a single time. Material for sequencing was PBMCs. The receptors shown here come from a young woman in good health and CMV-seronegative.

V and J are TRBV5-1 and TRBJ2-7; D might be TRBD2 (5 bases). The CDR3 length is 15 residues. V was shortened by 2 bases and J by 0 bases, with 12 bases between the two germline ends. CDR1 SGHRS and CDR2 YFSETQ come from the germline V gene. CDR3 region: CASSFPGVDSYEQYF. The CDR3 coding sequence is TGCGCCAGCAGCTTCCCCGGGGTAGACTCCTACGAGCAGTACTTC.

This clone was seen a handful of times. The chain uses TRBV5-3 and TRBJ2-1, with 7 nucleotides matching TRBD2. TRBV5-3 falls under the ORF class, with uncertain function. The CDR3 spans 21 residues. J gave up 1 base and V 2 bases, and 21 bases lay outside the gene matches. CDR3 region: CARSFTNVRGMCMGSYNEQFF. CDR3 bases: TGTGCCAGAAGCTTCACCAACGTGCGGGGGATGTGTATGGGGTCCTACAATGAGCAGTTCTTC.

The V and J genes are TRBV5-1 and TRBJ1-4, with D unresolved. Looked up from germline, CDR1 is SGHRS and CDR2 is YFSETQ. The CDR3 length is 13 residues. V was cut by 0 bases and J by 6 bases, with 6 bases left in between. Here the CDR3 reads CASSLGQDEKLFF. CDR3 nucleotide sequence: TGCGCCAGCAGCTTGGGGCAGGATGAAAAACTGTTTTTT.

The chain employs TRBV28 and TRBJ2-1; 10 bases fit TRBD2. CDR1 and CDR2 from the germline V gene are MDHEN and SYDVKM. The CDR3 spans 14 residues. Trimming removed 6 bases from V and 10 bases from J; junction bases left unmatched: 9. The CDR3, as DNA: TGTGCCAGCAGCTCTAGCGGGAGAGGTGTGGAGCAGTTCTTC. It specifies CASSSSGRGVEQFF. Full variable domain (remainder filled in from reference TRBV28 and TRBJ2-1): DVKVTQSSRYLVKRTGEKVFLECVQDMDHENMFWYRQDPGLGLRLIYFSYDVKMKEKGDIPEGYSVSREKKERFSLILESASTNQTSMYLCASSSSGRGVEQFFGPGTRLTVL.

This chain joins TRBV5-1 and TRBJ2-7; a weak D match, TRBD1 (5 bases). Per germline, CDR1 SGHRS and CDR2 YFSETQ. The germline V and J ends were trimmed by 2 bases and 2 bases, with 11 bases remaining between them. The CDR3 is made up of 14 amino acids. This CDR3 reads CASSFQGTPYEQYF. CDR3 DNA: TGCGCCAGCAGCTTCCAGGGAACCCCCTACGAGCAGTACTTC.

In this sample, this clone turned up a few times. The genes are TRBV6-4 and TRBJ1-6; TRBD1 is a possible D gene (6 bases). In germline, CDR1 is MRHNA, CDR2 SNTAGT. The CDR3 contains 13 residues. Trimming removed 7 bases from V and 9 bases from J, with 13 bases in between. DNA of the CDR3: TGTGCCAGCACCCTGGGGGCCGGTTCACCCCTCCACTTT. Protein: CASTLGAGSPLHF.

The rearrangement joins TRBV7-2 to TRBJ1-1; TRBD1 matches 7 bases. The trim removed 1 base at V and 11 bases at J, leaving 16 bases unmatched. The germline CDR1 and CDR2 sequences are SGHTA and FQGNSA. The CDR3 is made up of 16 amino acids. The CDR3 sequence: CASSLGYTGGQAAAFF. The CDR3 coding sequence is TGTGCCAGCAGCTTAGGCTATACAGGCGGACAGGCTGCGGCTTTCTTT.

V usage is TRBV29-1 and J usage is TRBJ2-5, with 9 bases that match TRBD1. Trimming at V came to 6 bases and at J to 4 bases, leaving 6 bases not matched to a gene. Germline V lookup: CDR1 SQVTM, CDR2 ANQGSEA. The CDR3 totals 13 residues. CDR3 coding DNA: TGCAGCGTGAAAAACAGGGGGCGAGAGACCCAGTACTTC. This gives the protein CSVKNRGRETQYF. Full variable domain (remainder filled in from reference TRBV29-1 and TRBJ2-5): SAVISQKPSRDICQRGTSLTIQCQVDSQVTMMFWYRQQPGQSLTLIATANQGSEATYESGFVIDKFPISRPNLTFSTLTVSNMSPEDSSIYLCSVKNRGRETQYFGPGTRLLVL.

The chain joins TRBV6-6 to TRBJ2-3; D gene uncertain. This CDR3 has 13 residues. V lost 10 bases to trimming and J lost 5 bases, with 16 bases between them. Per germline, CDR1 MNHNY and CDR2 SVGAGI (reference sequence). The CDR3 is CATRPGVGDTQYF. CDR3 bases: TGTGCCACCCGACCTGGAGTGGGAGATACGCAGTATTTT.

This clone appeared a few times. The J gene is TRBJ1-6, the V gene TRBV5-1; D may be TRBD1 (6 bases). Per germline, CDR1 SGHRS and CDR2 YFSETQ. V dropped 3 bases and J dropped 4 bases, with 11 bases sitting between them. This CDR3 has 15 amino acids. This CDR3 is CASSSGEGYNSPLHF. The CDR3 DNA reads as TGCGCCAGCAGCTCAGGGGAAGGGTATAATTCACCCCTCCACTTT.

The V call is TRBV7-2, the J call TRBJ2-5; 10 nucleotides match TRBD2. Germline V gene lookup returns CDR1 SGHTA and CDR2 FQGNSA. The length of the CDR3 is 15 residues. The V gene end was trimmed by 5 bases and the J gene end by 5 bases; junction bases not matched to a gene: 8. CDR3 residues: CASSLSGGPEETQYF. The DNA for the CDR3 is TGTGCCAGCAGCCTTAGCGGGGGGCCGGAGGAGACCCAGTACTTC.

This clone was counted a few times. The chain links TRBV6-5 to TRBJ2-7, with TRBD1 matching over 7 bases. In germline, CDR1 is MNHEY, CDR2 SVGAGI. Losses at the gene ends were 6 bases for V and 3 bases for J; bases not matched to a gene: 2. CDR3 length: 12 amino acids. DNA of the CDR3: TGTGCCAGCAGGGCAGGGGGCTACGAGCAGTACTTC. Protein product: CASRAGGYEQYF.

V gene TRBV19 combines with J gene TRBJ2-1; 13 nucleotides match TRBD2. The germline CDR1 and CDR2 sequences are LNHDA and SQIVND (reference sequence). V shed 5 bases, J shed 9 bases, and the junction held 7 bases outside the gene matches. This CDR3 comprises 15 residues. The CDR3 nucleotides are TGTGCCAGTAGTGATGGGACTAGCGGGATGACTGAGCAGTTCTTC. As protein: CASSDGTSGMTEQFF.

This chain uses TRBV6-1 with TRBJ1-3; D is perhaps TRBD1 (5 bases). V gave up 10 bases and J gave up 4 bases, with 17 bases separating them. The germline V gene has CDR1 MNHNS and CDR2 SASEGT. The CDR3 extends over 14 amino acids. CDR3 amino acids: CATPIPGVGNTIYF. The CDR3 DNA sequence: TGTGCCACCCCCATACCGGGGGTGGGAAACACCATATATTTT.

This rearrangement joins TRBV7-3 to TRBJ2-1, with 10 positions matching TRBD2. The CDR3 is 16 amino acids. With 3 bases clipped from V and 6 bases from J, the junction kept 8 bases outside the gene matches. Germline CDR1 and CDR2: SGHTA and FQGTGA. The CDR3 DNA follows: TGTGCCAGCAGCTTCCTAAGCGGGGGGGCCCTCAATGAGCAGTTCTTC. Protein product: CASSFLSGGALNEQFF. Filled out from reference TRBV7-3 and TRBJ2-1, the complete variable domain reads GAGVSQTPSNKVTEKGKYVELRCDPISGHTALYWYRQSLGQGPEFLIYFQGTGAADDSGLPNDRFFAVRPEGSVSTLKIQRTERGDSAVYLCASSFLSGGALNEQFFGPGTRLTVL.

This clone was recorded a few times. This rearrangement joins TRBV5-1 to TRBJ1-4, with TRBD1 matching 10 bases. The CDR3 has 15 residues. The germline V gene encodes CDR1 SGHRS and CDR2 YFSETQ. V shed 2 bases, J shed 8 bases, and the junction held 6 bases outside the gene matches. As DNA, the CDR3 is TGCGCCAGCAGCTTCGGGACAGGGGTGGGAGAAAAACTGTTTTTT. This codes for CASSFGTGVGEKLFF.

The chain uses TRBV4-2 and TRBJ1-6; 10 bases agree with TRBD1. V lost 3 bases, J lost 7 bases, and 0 bases stayed unmatched. The CDR3 spans 14 residues. Germline V lookup: CDR1 LGHNA, CDR2 YNFKEQ. CDR3 DNA: TGTGCCAGCAGCCAGGGACAGGGGAATTCACCCCTCCACTTT. Translating it yields CASSQGQGNSPLHF.